This record covers a single T cell receptor (beta chain). Between the trimmed V and J ends, which lost 5 bases and 5 bases, there was a span of 12 bases. CDR1 LNHDA and CDR2 SQIVND come from the germline V gene (reference sequence). The CDR3 length is 13 residues. The data were taken from a study of blood T cell repertoires in COVID-19. In the authors' methods: Counts of nucleated cells, estimated from reference gene primer amplification, were obtained. Clones were sequenced by immunoSEQ multiplex PCR, and TCRdb holds only the in-frame ones, with some missing. Clone size and the V and J calls come from that table; the DNA yielded D and trimming. The sample carries over 140,000 clones, around 78% recorded once.

Sequenced input: peripheral blood. The chain couples TRBV19 to TRBJ1-1; D unclear. The clonotype was recovered from a woman older than 75 with active or convalescent COVID-19. The CDR3, as DNA: TGTGCCAGTAGTCTACGGGGTCGGACTGAAGCTTTCTTT. Encoded protein: CASSLRGRTEAFF.